This TCR beta chain was captured by sequencing in a study of shared clonotypes between healthy human individuals. This was a deep-level run. Assay used: immunoSEQ multiplex PCR; TCRdb lists only in-frame clones, some missing. The repertoire holds about 1.1 million clones, approximately 80% seen once, with under 0.65% in the top ten. CDR1 and CDR2 from the germline V gene are MDHEN and SYDVKM. V trimming: 6 bases; J trimming: 2 bases; junction bases outside the gene matches: 10. This CDR3 is 16 amino acids long. This receptor was taken from a man between 18 and 35 years old in good health. Some clones in this sample may be carry-over from other donors' samples. The chain uses TRBV28 and TRBJ2-7; 10 bases align to TRBD2. What was sequenced was memory CD4+ T cells from PBMCs. Subset denoted: CD45RA-negative fraction. This chain's CDR3 is CASSKSSGSLPYEQYF. The DNA of the CDR3 is TGTGCCAGCAGCAAATCTAGCGGGAGCCTCCCCTACGAGCAGTACTTC.